This T cell receptor (beta chain) was retrieved from a study of patients and donors after allogeneic stem cell transplantation. One entry per CDR3 protein results from TCRdb running MiXCR on the RT-PCR reads. The profile shows about 960,000 distinct CDR3 sequences, more than 15% of them singletons. This clonotype was seen a few times. Deletions cut 6 bases from V and 1 base from J, with 15 bases between. The CDR3 loop spans 15 amino acids. This chain connects TRBV12-3 or TRBV12-4 to TRBJ2-5, with D perhaps matching TRBD2 (6 bases). This sequence originates from a human donor who was either an allogeneic HSCT recipient or a stem cell or donor lymphocyte infusion donor (not recorded which). It is not recorded whose cells these are; they may come from a transplant donor. Sequencing input: blood, either unsorted or a sorted T cell fraction (not recorded which). The CDR3 sequence: CASRDDRSGQETQYF. The DNA for the CDR3 is TGTGCCAGCAGGGACGATCGTAGCGGCCAAGAGACCCAGTACTTC.